The next 15 T cell receptor beta chains were all read from a single sample in a study of CD8+ T cells in alopecia areata. Sequencing used cDNA as its template, made by extracting RNA and reverse transcribing it. The protocol was immunoSEQ multiplex PCR, while the TCRdb copy is restricted to in-frame clones and leaves out a portion. This table holds around 70,000 clones, around 30% found once. Treatment of the sample: oral pan-JAK inhibitor, 5-10 mg twice daily. Sequencing was performed on CD8+ T cells sorted from blood, taken at week 4, from a patient treated with tofacitinib. These receptors originate from a human donor with alopecia areata.

This clone was counted between two and nine times. The CDR3 DNA reads as TGCAGCGTTTTATGGGGGCCTGGCTACACCTTC. Translated, it gives CSVLWGPGYTF. The genes are TRBV29-1 and TRBJ1-2, with D possibly TRBD1 on 6 matching bases. Trimming stripped 5 bases from V and 7 bases from J, with 11 bases between. This CDR3 is 11 amino acids long. Germline V gene lookup returns CDR1 SQVTM and CDR2 ANQGSEA.

The V and J genes are TRBV2 and TRBJ2-7; D might be TRBD2 (6 bases). Germline V gene lookup returns CDR1 SNHLY and CDR2 FYNNEI. The CDR3 is 16 amino acids. Between the trimmed V and J ends, which lost 0 bases and 2 bases, there was a span of 14 bases. CDR3 nucleotides: TGTGCCAGCAGTGAAGCGAATCGGGAGCTAACCTACGAGCAGTACTTC. This gives the protein CASSEANRELTYEQYF.

The CDR3 nucleotides are TGTGCCAGCAGTCTCGCGAGTTACAGGGGCAATGAGCAGTTCTTC. Its translation is CASSLASYRGNEQFF. The chain recombines TRBV27 with TRBJ2-1; 7 bases line up with TRBD1. The germline V gene encodes CDR1 MNHEY and CDR2 SMNVEV (reference sequence). V was pared by 5 bases and J by 6 bases, with 10 bases of the junction left unmatched. This CDR3 spans 15 amino acids.

This clone was seen more than once but under ten times. The chain combines TRBV20-1 with TRBJ1-5; D not certain. V shed 6 bases and J shed 9 bases, with 12 bases lying between them. The germline V gene has CDR1 DFQATT and CDR2 SNEGSKA (reference sequence). This CDR3 spans 11 amino acids. The CDR3 is CSAQVRPPQHF. Here the CDR3 DNA reads TGCAGTGCACAAGTCCGCCCGCCCCAGCATTTT.

V and J are TRBV6-4 and TRBJ2-6; D remains ambiguous. Trimming removed 4 bases at V and 0 bases at J, with 13 bases between. CDR3 size: 17 residues. Germline lookup yields CDR1 MRHNA and CDR2 SNTAGT. CDR3: CASSVRPGASGANVLTF. The CDR3 DNA reads as TGTGCCAGCAGTGTCCGCCCGGGCGCCTCTGGGGCCAACGTCCTGACTTTC.

The CDR3 spells CASSLEAGGPQETQYF. The CDR3 coding sequence is TGTGCCAGCAGCTTAGAAGCGGGAGGGCCCCAAGAGACCCAGTACTTC. The chain combines TRBV7-9 with TRBJ2-5; TRBD2 matches 10 bases. V dropped 1 base and J dropped 1; count of bases not matched to a gene: 3. This CDR3 comprises 16 residues. Germline V gene sequence: CDR1 SEHNR, CDR2 FQNEAQ (reference sequence).

This clone was detected only a few times. The V and J genes are TRBV30 and TRBJ2-1, with TRBD2 matching 10 bases. J lost 4 bases, V lost 5 bases, and 5 bases had no gene match. The CDR3 spans 14 residues. Germline loops: CDR1 GTSNPN, CDR2 SVGIG (reference sequence). CDR3 region: CAWRLAGDYNEQFF. The CDR3 nucleotides read TGTGCCTGGCGTCTAGCGGGAGATTACAATGAGCAGTTCTTC.

This chain links TRBV29-1 with TRBJ2-7; no definite D call. The V gene's germline CDR1 is SQVTM and CDR2 ANQGSEA. V was pared by 3 bases and J by 6 bases, with 12 bases between. The CDR3 covers 12 residues. The CDR3: CSVDYNDGEQYF. The CDR3 bases are TGCAGCGTTGATTATAATGATGGCGAGCAGTACTTC.

This clone was counted a few times. The chain carries TRBV9 and TRBJ2-6; a weak D match, TRBD1 (5 bases). Germline values: CDR1 SGDLS, CDR2 YYNGEE. This CDR3 contains 15 residues. V was shortened by 4 bases and J by 2 bases, with 10 bases between the two germline ends. This CDR3 is CASSIDRTGANVLTF. The CDR3 DNA is TGTGCCAGCAGCATCGACAGAACTGGGGCCAACGTCCTGACTTTC.

The chain employs TRBV27 and TRBJ2-5, with 11 bases matching TRBD1. CDR1 MNHEY and CDR2 SMNVEV come from the germline V gene (reference sequence). V lost 7 bases to trimming and J lost 4 bases; unmatched junction nucleotides: 8. The CDR3 consists of 15 residues. CDR3 sequence (DNA): TGTGCCAGCACCCCACGGACAGGGGGCGTAGAGACCCAGTACTTC. Translated, it gives CASTPRTGGVETQYF.

The V and J genes are TRBV7-6 and TRBJ2-1; TRBD2 matches at 11 bases. Losses at the gene ends were 0 bases for V and 0 bases for J; bases not matched to a gene: 7. The CDR3 consists of 19 residues. Looked up from germline, CDR1 is SGHVS and CDR2 is FNYEAQ. The CDR3 protein is CASSLALGLAESSYNEQFF. CDR3 sequence (DNA): TGTGCCAGCAGCTTAGCGTTGGGACTAGCGGAAAGCTCCTACAATGAGCAGTTCTTC. The whole variable domain, remainder taken from reference TRBV7-6 and TRBJ2-1, is GAGVSQSPRYKVTKRGQDVALRCDPISGHVSLYWYRQALGQGPEFLTYFNYEAQQDKSGLPNDRFSAERPEGSISTLTIQRTEQRDSAMYRCASSLALGLAESSYNEQFFGPGTRLTVL.

V and J are TRBV7-9 and TRBJ1-2; D may be TRBD1 (5 bases). Trimming took off 5 bases at V and 5 bases at J, with 15 bases between the two ends. The V gene's germline CDR1 is SEHNR and CDR2 FQNEAQ (reference sequence). This CDR3 has 14 residues. The CDR3 loop is CASSTGRDAYGYTF. The DNA for the CDR3 is TGTGCCAGCAGCACCGGTAGGGACGCATATGGCTACACCTTC.

This chain uses TRBV29-1 with TRBJ2-3; D is unclear. The CDR3 contains 10 residues. The germline V gene encodes CDR1 SQVTM and CDR2 ANQGSEA. V was pared by 5 bases and J by 4 bases, with 4 bases between. The CDR3 loop reads CSVLSDTQYF. In nucleotides, the CDR3 is TGCAGCGTTCTCTCAGATACGCAGTATTTT.

V usage is TRBV2 and J usage is TRBJ2-7; possibly TRBD2 for D (5 bases). The CDR3 loop spans 16 amino acids. Trimming left V 2 bases short and J 0 bases short, with 14 bases between. Germline CDR1 SNHLY, CDR2 FYNNEI. The DNA of the CDR3 is TGTGCCAGCAGTGAATCGCTTGCTAGCAGCTCCTACGAGCAGTACTTC. Amino acid sequence: CASSESLASSSYEQYF.

The genes are TRBV15 and TRBJ2-1; weak D call: TRBD2 (5 bases). The CDR3 length is 17 residues. V gave up 1 base and J gave up 8 bases, with 21 bases separating them. CDR1 is LNHNV, CDR2 YYDKDF, per germline (reference sequence). CDR3 sequence: CATSRVSSPQLADEQFF. CDR3 sequence (DNA): TGTGCCACCAGCAGAGTTTCCTCCCCCCAGCTAGCAGATGAGCAGTTCTTC.